What follows describes a single T cell receptor (beta chain). The antigen is unknown. The data were obtained in a study of OX40 agonist ivuxolimab in advanced cancers. Study-level information: Patients enrolled in dose escalation were diagnosed with hepatocellular carcinoma, melanoma, renal cell or head and neck cancer.

Exclusion applied to patients with autoimmune disease history or systemic immunosuppression. Regarding the study as a whole: Specificity for antigen went undetermined in the expanded peripheral T cells. Dosing at 0.1 to 3.0 mg/kg was accompanied by clonal expansion of CD4+ and CD8+ blood T cells by week 6.

Using immunoSEQ multiplex PCR, the repertoire was profiled, and TCRdb retains in-frame clones only, with some absent. The table has 77,000 or so clones, around 87% seen once; the top ten hold approximately 0.5%. Trimming took 6 bases from V and 3 from J; bases not matched to a gene: 7. The CDR3 spans 15 residues. Germline V gene data show CDR1 as LNHDA and CDR2 as SQIVND (reference sequence). Specimen: CD4+ or CD8+ T cells sorted from blood, collected in a trial of the OX40 agonist ivuxolimab. This sequence originates from an adult with an advanced solid tumor such as melanoma, head and neck, liver or kidney cancer. This chain uses TRBV19 with TRBJ1-5, with 8 bases that match TRBD1. The chain's CDR3 is CASSQDREYNQPQHF. CDR3 DNA sequence: TGTGCCAGTAGCCAGGACAGGGAATACAATCAGCCCCAGCATTTT.